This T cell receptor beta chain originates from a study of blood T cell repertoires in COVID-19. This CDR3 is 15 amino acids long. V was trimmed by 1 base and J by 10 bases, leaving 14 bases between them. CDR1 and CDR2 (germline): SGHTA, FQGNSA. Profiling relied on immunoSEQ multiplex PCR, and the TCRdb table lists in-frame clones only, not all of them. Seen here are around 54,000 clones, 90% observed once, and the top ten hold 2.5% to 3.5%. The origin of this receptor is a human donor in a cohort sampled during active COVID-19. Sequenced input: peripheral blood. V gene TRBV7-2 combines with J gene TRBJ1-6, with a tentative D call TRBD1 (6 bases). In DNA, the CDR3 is TGTGCCAGCAGCTTAGGGTCGGGGGGCGGCTCACCCCTCCACTTT. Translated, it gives CASSLGSGGGSPLHF.